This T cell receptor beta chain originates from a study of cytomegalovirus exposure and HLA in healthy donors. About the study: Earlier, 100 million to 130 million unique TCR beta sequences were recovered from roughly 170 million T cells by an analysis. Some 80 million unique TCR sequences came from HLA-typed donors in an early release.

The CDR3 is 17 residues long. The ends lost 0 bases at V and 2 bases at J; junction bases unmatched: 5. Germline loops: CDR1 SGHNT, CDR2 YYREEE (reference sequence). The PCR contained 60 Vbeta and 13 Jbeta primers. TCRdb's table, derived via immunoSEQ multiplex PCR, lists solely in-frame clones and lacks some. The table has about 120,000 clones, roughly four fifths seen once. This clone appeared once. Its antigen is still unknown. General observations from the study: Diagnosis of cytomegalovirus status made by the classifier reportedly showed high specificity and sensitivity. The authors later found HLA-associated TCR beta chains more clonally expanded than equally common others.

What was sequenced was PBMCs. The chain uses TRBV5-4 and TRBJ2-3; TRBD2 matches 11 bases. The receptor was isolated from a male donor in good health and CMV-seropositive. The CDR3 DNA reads TGTGCCAGCAGCTTGGCAACTAGCGGGAGACCCACAGATACGCAGTATTTT. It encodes CASSLATSGRPTDTQYF.